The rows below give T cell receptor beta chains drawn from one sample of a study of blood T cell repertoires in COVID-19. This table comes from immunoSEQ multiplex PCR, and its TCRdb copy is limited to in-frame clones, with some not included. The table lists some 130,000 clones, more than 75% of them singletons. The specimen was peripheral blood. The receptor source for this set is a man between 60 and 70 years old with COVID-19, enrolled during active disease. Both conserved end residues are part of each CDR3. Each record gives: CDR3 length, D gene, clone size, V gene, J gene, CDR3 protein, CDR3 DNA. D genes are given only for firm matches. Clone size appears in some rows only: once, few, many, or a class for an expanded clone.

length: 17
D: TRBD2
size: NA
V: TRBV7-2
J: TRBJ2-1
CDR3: CASSSGGSGDSYNEQFF
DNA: TGTGCCAGCAGCTCGGGGGGTAGCGGGGACTCCTACAATGAGCAGTTCTTC

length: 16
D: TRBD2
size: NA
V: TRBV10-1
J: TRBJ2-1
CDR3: CASSESRLAGGNEQFF
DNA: TGCGCCAGCAGTGAGTCCAGACTAGCGGGAGGAAATGAGCAGTTCTTC

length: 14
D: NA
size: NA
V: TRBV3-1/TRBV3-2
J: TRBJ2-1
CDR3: CASSQDPSYNEQFF
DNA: TGTGCCAGCAGCCAAGACCCCAGTTACAATGAGCAGTTCTTC

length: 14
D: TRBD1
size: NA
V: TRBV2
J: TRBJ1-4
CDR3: CARRDRVSNEKLFF
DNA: TGTGCCAGAAGAGACAGGGTATCTAATGAAAAACTGTTTTTT

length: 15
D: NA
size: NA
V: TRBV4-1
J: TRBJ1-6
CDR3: CASSPPQGRLSPLHF
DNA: TGCGCCAGCAGCCCCCCCCAGGGCCGGCTTTCACCCCTCCACTTT

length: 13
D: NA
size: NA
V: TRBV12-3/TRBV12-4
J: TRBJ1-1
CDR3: CASRLQGGTEAFF
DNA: TGTGCCAGCAGACTTCAGGGTGGGACTGAAGCTTTCTTT

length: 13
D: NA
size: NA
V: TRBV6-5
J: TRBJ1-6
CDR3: CASSEADGPPLHF
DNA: TGTGCCAGCTCGGAGGCCGACGGCCCACCCCTCCACTTT

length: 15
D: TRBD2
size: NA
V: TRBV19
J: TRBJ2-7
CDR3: CASSIGQGGIDEQYF
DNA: TGTGCCAGTAGTATAGGCCAGGGAGGGATCGACGAGCAGTACTTC

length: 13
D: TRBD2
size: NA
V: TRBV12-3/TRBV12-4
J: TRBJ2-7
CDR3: CASSPTGGFEQYF
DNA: TGTGCCAGCAGCCCTACGGGGGGTTTCGAGCAGTACTTC

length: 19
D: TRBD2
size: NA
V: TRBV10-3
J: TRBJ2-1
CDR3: CAISAGLAGATLSYNEQFF
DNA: TGTGCCATCAGTGCGGGACTAGCGGGTGCCACCCTCTCCTACAATGAGCAGTTCTTC

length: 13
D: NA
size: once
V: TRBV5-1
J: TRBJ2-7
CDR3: CASSLSTYYEQYF
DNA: TGCGCCAGCAGCTTGAGCACGTACTACGAGCAGTACTTC

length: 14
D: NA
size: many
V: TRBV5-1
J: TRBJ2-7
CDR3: CASSLSGGRDEQYF
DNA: TGCGCCAGCAGCTTGTCTGGGGGCAGAGACGAGCAGTACTTC

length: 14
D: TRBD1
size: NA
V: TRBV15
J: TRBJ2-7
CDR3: CATSTTGGTYEQYF
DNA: TGTGCCACCAGCACCACAGGGGGTACCTACGAGCAGTACTTC

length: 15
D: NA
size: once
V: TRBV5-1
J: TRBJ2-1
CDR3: CASSFGLATYNEQFF
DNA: TGCGCCAGCAGCTTTGGCCTAGCCACCTACAATGAGCAGTTCTTC

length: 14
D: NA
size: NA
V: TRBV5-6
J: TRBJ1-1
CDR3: CASSPTGLQGEAFF
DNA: TGTGCCAGCAGCCCAACGGGGTTACAGGGAGAAGCTTTCTTT

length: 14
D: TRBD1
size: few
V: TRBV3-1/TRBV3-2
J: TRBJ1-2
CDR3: CASSQELQGPGYTF
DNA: TGTGCCAGCAGCCAAGAGTTACAGGGGCCTGGCTACACCTTC

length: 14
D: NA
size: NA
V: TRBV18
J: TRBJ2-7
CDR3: CASSPTDNSYEQYF
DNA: TGTGCCAGCTCACCAACAGACAACTCCTACGAGCAGTACTTC

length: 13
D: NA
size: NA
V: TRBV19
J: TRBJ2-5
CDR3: CASSIQGPETQYF
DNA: TGTGCCAGTAGTATACAGGGGCCAGAGACCCAGTACTTC

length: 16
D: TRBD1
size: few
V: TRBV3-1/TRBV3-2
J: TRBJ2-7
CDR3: CASSQSTGGYPYEQYF
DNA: TGTGCCAGCAGCCAATCGACAGGGGGCTATCCCTACGAGCAGTACTTC

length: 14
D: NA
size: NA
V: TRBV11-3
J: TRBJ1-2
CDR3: CASSRGRGSYGYTF
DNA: TGTGCCAGCAGCCGCGGACGGGGGAGCTATGGCTACACCTTC

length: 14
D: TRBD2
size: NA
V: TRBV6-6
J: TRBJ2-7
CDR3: CASSYGTRNLEQYF
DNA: TGTGCCAGCAGTTACGGGACTAGAAATCTCGAGCAGTACTTC